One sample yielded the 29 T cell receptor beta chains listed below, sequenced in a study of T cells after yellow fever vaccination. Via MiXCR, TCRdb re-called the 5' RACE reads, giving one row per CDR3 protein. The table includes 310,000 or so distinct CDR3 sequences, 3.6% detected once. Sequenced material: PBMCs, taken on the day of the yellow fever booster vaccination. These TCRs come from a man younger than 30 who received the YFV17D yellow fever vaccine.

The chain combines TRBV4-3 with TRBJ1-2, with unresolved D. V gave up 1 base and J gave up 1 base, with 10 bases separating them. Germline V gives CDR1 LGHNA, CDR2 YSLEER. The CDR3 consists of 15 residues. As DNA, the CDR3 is TGCGCCAGCAGCCAAGGAGGCGCCGATAACTATGGCTACACCTTC. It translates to CASSQGGADNYGYTF.

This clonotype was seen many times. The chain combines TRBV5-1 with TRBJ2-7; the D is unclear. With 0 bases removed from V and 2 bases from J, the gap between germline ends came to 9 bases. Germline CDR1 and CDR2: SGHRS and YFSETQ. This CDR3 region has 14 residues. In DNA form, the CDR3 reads TGCGCCAGCAGCTTGGAGGGTAGGACCTACGAGCAGTACGTC. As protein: CASSLEGRTYEQYV.

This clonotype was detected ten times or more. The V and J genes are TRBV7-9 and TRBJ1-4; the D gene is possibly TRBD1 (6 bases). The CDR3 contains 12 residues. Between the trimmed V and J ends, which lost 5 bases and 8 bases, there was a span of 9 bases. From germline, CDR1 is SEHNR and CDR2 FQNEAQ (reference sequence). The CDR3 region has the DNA TGTGCCAGCAGCACCGGACAGGAAAAACTGTTTTTT. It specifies CASSTGQEKLFF.

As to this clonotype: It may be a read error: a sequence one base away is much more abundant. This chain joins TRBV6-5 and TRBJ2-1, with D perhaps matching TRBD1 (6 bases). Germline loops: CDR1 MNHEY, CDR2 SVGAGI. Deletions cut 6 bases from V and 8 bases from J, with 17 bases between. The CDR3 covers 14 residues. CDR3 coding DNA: TGTGCCAGCAGATACCAGGTGGGGGCCGATGAGCAGTTCTTC. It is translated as CASRYQVGADEQFF.

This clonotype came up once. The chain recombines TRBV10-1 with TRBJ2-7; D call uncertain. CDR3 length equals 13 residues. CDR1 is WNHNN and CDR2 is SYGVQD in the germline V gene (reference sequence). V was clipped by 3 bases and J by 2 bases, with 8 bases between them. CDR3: CASSEGPTYEQYF. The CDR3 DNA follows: TGCGCCAGCAGTGAAGGGCCAACCTACGAGCAGTACTTC.

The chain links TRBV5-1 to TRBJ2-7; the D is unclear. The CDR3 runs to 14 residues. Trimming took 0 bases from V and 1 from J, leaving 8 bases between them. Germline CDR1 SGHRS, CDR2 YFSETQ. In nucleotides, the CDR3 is TGCGCCAGCAGCTTGGAGCTCCTTTCCTACGAGCAGTACTTC. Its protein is CASSLELLSYEQYF. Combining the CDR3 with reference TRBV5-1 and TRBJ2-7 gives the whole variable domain KAGVTQTPRYLIKTRGQQVTLSCSPISGHRSVSWYQQTPGQGLQFLFEYFSETQRNKGNFPGRFSGRQFSNSRSEMNVSTLELGDSALYLCASSLELLSYEQYFGPGTRLTVT.

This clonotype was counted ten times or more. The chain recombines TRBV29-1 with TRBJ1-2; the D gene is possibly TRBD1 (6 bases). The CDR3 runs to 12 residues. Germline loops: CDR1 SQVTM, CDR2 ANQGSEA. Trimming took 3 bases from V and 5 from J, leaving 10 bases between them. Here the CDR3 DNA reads TGCAGCGTTGACAGGGGCCTTTATGGCTACACCTTC. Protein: CSVDRGLYGYTF. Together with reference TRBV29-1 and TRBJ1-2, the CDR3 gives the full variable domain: SAVISQKPSRDICQRGTSLTIQCQVDSQVTMMFWYRQQPGQSLTLIATANQGSEATYESGFVIDKFPISRPNLTFSTLTVSNMSPEDSSIYLCSVDRGLYGYTFGSGTRLTVV.

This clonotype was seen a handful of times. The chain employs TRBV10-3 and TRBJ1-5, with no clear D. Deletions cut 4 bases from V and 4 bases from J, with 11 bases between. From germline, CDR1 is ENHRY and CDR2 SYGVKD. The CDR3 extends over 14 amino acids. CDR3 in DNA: TGTGCCATCAGTGTGGACGGGAAGAATCAGCCCCAGCATTTT. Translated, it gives CAISVDGKNQPQHF.

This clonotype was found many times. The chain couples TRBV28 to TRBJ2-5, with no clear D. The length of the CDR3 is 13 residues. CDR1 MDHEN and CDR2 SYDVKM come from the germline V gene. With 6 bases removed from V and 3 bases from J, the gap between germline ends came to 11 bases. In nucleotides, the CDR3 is TGTGCCAGCAGCCGGGTCCTGGAAGAGACCCAGTACTTC. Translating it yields CASSRVLEETQYF. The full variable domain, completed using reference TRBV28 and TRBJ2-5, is DVKVTQSSRYLVKRTGEKVFLECVQDMDHENMFWYRQDPGLGLRLIYFSYDVKMKEKGDIPEGYSVSREKKERFSLILESASTNQTSMYLCASSRVLEETQYFGPGTRLLVL.

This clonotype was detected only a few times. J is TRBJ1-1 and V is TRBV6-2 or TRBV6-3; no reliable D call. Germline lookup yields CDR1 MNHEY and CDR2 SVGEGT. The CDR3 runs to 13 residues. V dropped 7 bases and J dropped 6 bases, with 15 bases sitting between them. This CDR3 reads CASTPSWAAEAFF. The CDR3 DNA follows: TGTGCCAGCACCCCATCGTGGGCTGCTGAAGCTTTCTTT.

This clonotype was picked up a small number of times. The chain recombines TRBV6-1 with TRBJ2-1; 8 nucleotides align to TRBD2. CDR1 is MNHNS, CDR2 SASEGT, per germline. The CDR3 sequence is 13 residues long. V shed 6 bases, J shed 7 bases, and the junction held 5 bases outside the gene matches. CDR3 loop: CASRSGGWNEQFF. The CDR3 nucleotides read TGTGCCAGCAGAAGCGGGGGATGGAATGAGCAGTTCTTC.

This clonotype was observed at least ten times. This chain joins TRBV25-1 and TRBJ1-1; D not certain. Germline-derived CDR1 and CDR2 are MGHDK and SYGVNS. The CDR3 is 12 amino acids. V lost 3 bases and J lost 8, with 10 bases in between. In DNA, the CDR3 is TGTGCCAGCAGTGAGGCAGGAAAGGAAGCTTTCTTT. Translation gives CASSEAGKEAFF.

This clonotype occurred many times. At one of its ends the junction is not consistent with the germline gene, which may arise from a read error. CDR3 protein: CASSPWVGSTDTQYF. The DNA for the CDR3 is TGTGCTAGCAGCCCCTGGGTGGGTAGCACAGATACGCAGTATTTT. The chain uses TRBV7-7 and TRBJ2-3; D not certain. The germline V gene encodes CDR1 SSHAT and CDR2 FNYEAQ (reference sequence). CDR3 length: 15 residues.

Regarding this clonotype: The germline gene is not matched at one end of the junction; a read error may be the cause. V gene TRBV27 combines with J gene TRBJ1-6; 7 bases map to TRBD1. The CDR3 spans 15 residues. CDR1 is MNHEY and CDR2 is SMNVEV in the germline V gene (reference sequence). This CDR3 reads CASSSGQVFNSPLPF. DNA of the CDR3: TGTGCCAGCAGTTCTGGACAGGTCTTTAATTCACCCCTCCCCTTT.

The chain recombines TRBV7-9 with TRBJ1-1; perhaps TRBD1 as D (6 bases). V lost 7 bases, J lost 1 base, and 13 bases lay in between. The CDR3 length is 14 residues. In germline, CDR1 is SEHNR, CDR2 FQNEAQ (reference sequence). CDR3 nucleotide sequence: TGTGCCAGCAAAGAGGACAGTCCGAACACTGAAGCTTTCTTT. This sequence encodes CASKEDSPNTEAFF.

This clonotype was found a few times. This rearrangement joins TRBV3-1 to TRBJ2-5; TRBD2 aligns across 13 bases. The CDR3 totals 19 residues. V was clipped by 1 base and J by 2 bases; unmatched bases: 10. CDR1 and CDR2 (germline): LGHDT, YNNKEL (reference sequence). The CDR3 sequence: CASSQGTSGGLERQETQYF. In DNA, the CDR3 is TGTGCCAGCAGCCAAGGGACTAGCGGGGGCCTAGAACGACAAGAGACCCAGTACTTC.

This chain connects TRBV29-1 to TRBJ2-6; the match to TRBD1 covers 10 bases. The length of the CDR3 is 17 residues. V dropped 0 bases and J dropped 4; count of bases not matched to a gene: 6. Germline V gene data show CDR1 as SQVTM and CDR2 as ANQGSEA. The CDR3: CSVEDIDRGPGANVLTF. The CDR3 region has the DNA TGCAGCGTTGAAGATATAGACAGGGGGCCGGGGGCCAACGTCCTGACTTTC.

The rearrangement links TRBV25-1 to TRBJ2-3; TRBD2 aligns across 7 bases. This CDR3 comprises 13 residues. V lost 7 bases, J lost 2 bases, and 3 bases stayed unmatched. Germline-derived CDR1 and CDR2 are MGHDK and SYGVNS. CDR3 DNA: TGTGCCAGCATTGGGAGGGACACAGATACGCAGTATTTT. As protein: CASIGRDTDTQYF.

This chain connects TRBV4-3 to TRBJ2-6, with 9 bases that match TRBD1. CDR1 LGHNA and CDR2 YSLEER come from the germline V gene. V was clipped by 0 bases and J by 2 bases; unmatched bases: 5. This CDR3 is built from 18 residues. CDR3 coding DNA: TGCGCCAGCAGCCAAGACCTACAGGGGGCAGCTGGGGCCAACGTCCTGACTTTC. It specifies CASSQDLQGAAGANVLTF.

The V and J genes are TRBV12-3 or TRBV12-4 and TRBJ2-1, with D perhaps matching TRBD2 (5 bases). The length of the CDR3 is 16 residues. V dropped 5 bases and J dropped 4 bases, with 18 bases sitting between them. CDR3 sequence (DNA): TGTGCCAGCAGTCCCGCCTTCGCTAGCCTGTACAATGAGCAGTTCTTC. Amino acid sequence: CASSPAFASLYNEQFF.

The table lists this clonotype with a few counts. The CDR3 nucleotides are TGTGCCAGCAGTTTGGGCCCACTAGCGGGGGACTACAATGAGCAGTTCTTC. This gives the protein CASSLGPLAGDYNEQFF. This sequence joins TRBV12-3 or TRBV12-4 and TRBJ2-1; 11 bases map to TRBD2. The CDR3 totals 17 residues. The junction had 7 bases not matched to a gene; V was cut back by 3 bases and J by 3 bases.

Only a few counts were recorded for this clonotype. CDR3: CASSWSRVTSGDGYTF. CDR3 bases: TGTGCCAGCAGTTGGTCCAGGGTCACTTCGGGTGATGGCTACACCTTC. The V and J genes are TRBV12-3 or TRBV12-4 and TRBJ1-2, with D possibly being TRBD1 (5 bases). The CDR3 consists of 16 residues. V dropped 4 bases and J dropped 6 bases, with 21 bases sitting between them.

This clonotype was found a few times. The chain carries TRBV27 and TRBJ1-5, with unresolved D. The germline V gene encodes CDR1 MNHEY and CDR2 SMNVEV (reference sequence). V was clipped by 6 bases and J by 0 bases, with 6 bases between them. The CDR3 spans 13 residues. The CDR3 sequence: CASRVYSNQPQHF. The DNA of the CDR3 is TGTGCCAGCAGGGTTTATAGCAATCAGCCCCAGCATTTT.

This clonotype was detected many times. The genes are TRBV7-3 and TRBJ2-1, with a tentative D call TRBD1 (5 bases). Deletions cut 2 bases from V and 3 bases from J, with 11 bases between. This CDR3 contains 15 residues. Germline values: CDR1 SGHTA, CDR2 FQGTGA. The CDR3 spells CASSLSGHNYNEQFF. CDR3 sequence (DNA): TGTGCCAGCAGCTTATCTGGACATAACTACAATGAGCAGTTCTTC.

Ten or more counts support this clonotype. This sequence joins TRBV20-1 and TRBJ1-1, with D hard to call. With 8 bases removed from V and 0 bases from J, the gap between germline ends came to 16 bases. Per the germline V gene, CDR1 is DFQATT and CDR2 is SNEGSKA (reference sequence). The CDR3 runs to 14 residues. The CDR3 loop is CSPLSGVMNTEAFF. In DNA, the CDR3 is TGCAGTCCCCTAAGTGGGGTAATGAACACTGAAGCTTTCTTT.

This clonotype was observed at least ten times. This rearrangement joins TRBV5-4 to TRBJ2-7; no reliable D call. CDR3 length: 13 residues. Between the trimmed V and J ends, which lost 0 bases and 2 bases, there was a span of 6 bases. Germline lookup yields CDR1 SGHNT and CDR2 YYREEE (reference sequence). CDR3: CASSLAPTYEQYF. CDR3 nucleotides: TGTGCCAGCAGCTTGGCCCCTACCTACGAGCAGTACTTC.

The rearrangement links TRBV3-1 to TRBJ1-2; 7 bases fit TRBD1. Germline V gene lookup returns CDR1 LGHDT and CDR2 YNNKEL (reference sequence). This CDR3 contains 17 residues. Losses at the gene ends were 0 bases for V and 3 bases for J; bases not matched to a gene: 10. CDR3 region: CASSQDTMDRTYYGYTF. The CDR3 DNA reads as TGTGCCAGCAGCCAAGACACCATGGACAGGACTTACTATGGCTACACCTTC.

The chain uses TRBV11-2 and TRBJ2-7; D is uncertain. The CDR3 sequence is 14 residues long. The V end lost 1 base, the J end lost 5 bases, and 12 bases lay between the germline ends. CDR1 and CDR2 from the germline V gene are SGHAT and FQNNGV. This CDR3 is CASSLGYGLDEQYV. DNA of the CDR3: TGTGCCAGCAGCTTAGGATACGGCCTGGACGAGCAGTACGTC.

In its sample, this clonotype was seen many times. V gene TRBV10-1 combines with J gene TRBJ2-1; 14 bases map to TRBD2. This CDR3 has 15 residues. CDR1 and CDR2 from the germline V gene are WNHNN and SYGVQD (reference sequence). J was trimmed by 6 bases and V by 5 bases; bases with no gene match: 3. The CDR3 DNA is TGCGCCAGCAGTCGACTAGCGGGGGGGGTCAATGAGCAGTTCTTC. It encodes CASSRLAGGVNEQFF.